This record concerns one TCR beta chain sequence. This entry is derived from a study of CD8 T cells in Susac syndrome. V lost 5 bases to trimming and J lost 4 bases, with 14 bases between them. The length of the CDR3 is 14 residues. Random hexamers served to reverse transcribe roughly 0.5 to 1 ug RNA. Multiplex PCR with immunoSEQ amplified the TCR beta CDR3 across 54 Vbeta and 13 Jbeta. TCRdb redid the calling of the immunoSEQ multiplex PCR reads with MiXCR, one entry per CDR3 protein. The sample holds 400,000 or so distinct CDR3 sequences, 85% seen once. This clonotype originated in a human donor with multiple sclerosis. Sample: CD8+ T cells from PBMCs. V and J are TRBV12-3 or TRBV12-4 and TRBJ1-1, with D possibly matching TRBD1 (6 bases). The CDR3 sequence is CASSLPGAATEAFF. CDR3 nucleotide sequence: TGTGCCAGCAGTCTCCCGGGGGCGGCCACTGAAGCTTTCTTT.